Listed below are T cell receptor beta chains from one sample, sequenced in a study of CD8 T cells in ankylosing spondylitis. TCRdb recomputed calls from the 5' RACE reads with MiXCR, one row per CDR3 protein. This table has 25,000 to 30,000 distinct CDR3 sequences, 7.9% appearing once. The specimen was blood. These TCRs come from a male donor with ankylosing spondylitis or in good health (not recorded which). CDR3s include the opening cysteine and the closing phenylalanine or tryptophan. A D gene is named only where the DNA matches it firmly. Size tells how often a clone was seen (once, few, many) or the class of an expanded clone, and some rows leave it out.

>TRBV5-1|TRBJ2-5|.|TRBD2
TGCGCCAGCAGTCCTCTCGCGGGAGGGCCGGAGACCCAGTACTTC
CASSPLAGGPETQYF
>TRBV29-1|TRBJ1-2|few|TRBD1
TGCAGCTCTGAAGCCGGGACAGGGTATGGCTACACCTTC
CSSEAGTGYGYTF
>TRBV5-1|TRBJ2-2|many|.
TGCGCCAGCAGCTTGCAGGGAAGCAACACCGGGGAGCTGTTTTTT
CASSLQGSNTGELFF
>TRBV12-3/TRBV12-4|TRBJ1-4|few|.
TGTGCCAGCAGTCCGGCCCCGTTGGGAACTAATGAAAAACTGTTTTTT
CASSPAPLGTNEKLFF
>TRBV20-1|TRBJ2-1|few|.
TGCAGTGCTCTGGGGTATTCCTACAATGAGCAGTTCTTC
CSALGYSYNEQFF
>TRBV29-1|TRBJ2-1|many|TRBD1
TGCAGCGTCGACAGGGCGGATGAGCAGTTCTTC
CSVDRADEQFF
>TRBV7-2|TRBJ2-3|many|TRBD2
TGTGCCAGCAGCTTAGATAGCGGGGGGACGGGTACGCAGTATTTT
CASSLDSGGTGTQYF
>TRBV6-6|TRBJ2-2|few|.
TGTGCCAGCAGTTACCATGCGAACGGGGAGCTGTTTTTT
CASSYHANGELFF
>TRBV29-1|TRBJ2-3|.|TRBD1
TGCAGCGTTGATTGGGGACAGGGGTTAGATACGCAGTATTTT
CSVDWGQGLDTQYF
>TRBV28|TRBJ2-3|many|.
TGTGCCAGCAGTTTAAACAGGCCCTCGGGCACAGATACGCAGTATTTT
CASSLNRPSGTDTQYF
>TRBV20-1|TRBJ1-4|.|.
TGCAGTGCTAGAGATCCCGGGGGGTCTGAAAAACTGTTTTTT
CSARDPGGSEKLFF
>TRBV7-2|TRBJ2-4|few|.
TGTGCCAGCAGCTTATCCTGGGGGACAGCCAAAAACATTCAGTACTTC
CASSLSWGTAKNIQYF
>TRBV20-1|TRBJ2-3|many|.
TGCAGTGCTAGAGCCCGGGACACCTACACAGATACGCAGTATTTT
CSARARDTYTDTQYF
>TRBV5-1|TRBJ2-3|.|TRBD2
TGCGCCAGCAGCCCCCTACTAGCGGGAGTAACAGATACGCAGTATTTT
CASSPLLAGVTDTQYF
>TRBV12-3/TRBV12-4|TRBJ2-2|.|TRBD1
TGTGCCAGCAGCCTGAGGGACAGTCGGACCGGGGAGCTGTTTTTT
CASSLRDSRTGELFF
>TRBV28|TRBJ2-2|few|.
TGTGCCAGCAGGCCGGCCCAGACGAACACCGGGGAGCTGTTTTTT
CASRPAQTNTGELFF
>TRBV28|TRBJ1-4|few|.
TGTGCCAGCAGCCAAGACGCGGTGGATAATGAAAAACTGTTTTTT
CASSQDAVDNEKLFF
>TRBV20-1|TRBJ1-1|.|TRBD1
TGCAGTGCTAGAGTTAAGGACAGGGAGAACACTGAAGCTTTCTTT
CSARVKDRENTEAFF
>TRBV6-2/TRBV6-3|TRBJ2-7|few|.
TGTGCCACCCGACACGCGGGACCGTCCTACGAGCAGTACTTC
CATRHAGPSYEQYF
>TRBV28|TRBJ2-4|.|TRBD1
TGTGCCAGCAGGCCTAGGGGGCTGGGGCCTAGAAACATTCAGTACTTC
CASRPRGLGPRNIQYF
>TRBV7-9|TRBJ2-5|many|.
TGTGCCAGCAGCTTTGCAGGATGGGCGGGAAAAGAGACCCAGTACTTC
CASSFAGWAGKETQYF
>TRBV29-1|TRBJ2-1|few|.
TGCAGCGTTGAAGCAGGCAGTCGGACCCAGTTCTTC
CSVEAGSRTQFF
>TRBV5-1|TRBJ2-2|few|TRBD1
TGCGCCAGCAGCTCCGACAGGGTGGGGACCGGGGAGCTGTTTTTT
CASSSDRVGTGELFF
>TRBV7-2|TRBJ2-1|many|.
TGTGCCAGCACCCCAAGGAGCTCCTACAATGAGCAGTTCTTC
CASTPRSSYNEQFF
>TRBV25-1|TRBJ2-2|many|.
TGTGCCAGCAGTGTGGGGCTTAGCACCGGGGAGCTGTTTTTT
CASSVGLSTGELFF
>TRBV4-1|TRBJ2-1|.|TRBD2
TGCGCCAGCAGCCAAGGGACTAGCGGGGGGAACTACAATGAGCAGTTCTTC
CASSQGTSGGNYNEQFF
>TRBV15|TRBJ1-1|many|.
TGTGCCACCAGCAAAGGGGACCTACAGAACACTGAAGCTTTCTTT
CATSKGDLQNTEAFF
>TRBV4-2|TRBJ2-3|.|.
TGTGCCAGCAGCCGACCTGAAAGAGGAGATACGCAGTATTTT
CASSRPERGDTQYF
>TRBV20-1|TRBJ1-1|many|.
TGCAGTGCAGCGGGACCGATGAACACTGAAGCTTTCTTT
CSAAGPMNTEAFF
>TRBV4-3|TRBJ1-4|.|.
TGCGCCAGCAGCCAAGACCGGGTAGCCGGAAAACTGTTTTTT
CASSQDRVAGKLFF
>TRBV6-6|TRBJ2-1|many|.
TGTGCCAGCAGTTACTCGGAGGAACTCAATGAGCAGTTCTTC
CASSYSEELNEQFF
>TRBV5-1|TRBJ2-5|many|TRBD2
TGCGCCACCGGGACTAGTGGCGAGACCCAGTACTTC
CATGTSGETQYF
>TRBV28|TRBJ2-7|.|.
TGTGCCAGCAGTCTCACGGATCGAAGGACTATCCACGAGCAGTACTTC
CASSLTDRRTIHEQYF
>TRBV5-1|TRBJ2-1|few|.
TGCGCCAGCAGCTTGGGGGCTAGCGCTTACAATGAGCAGTTCTTC
CASSLGASAYNEQFF
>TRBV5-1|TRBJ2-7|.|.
TGCGCCAGCAGCTTTGGTGGGGTAAGCTCCTACGAGCAGTACTTC
CASSFGGVSSYEQYF